The present TCR beta chain was sequenced within a study of T-cell reconstitution after alpha-beta-depleted transplantation in children. Preparation of the TCRbeta library used unique molecular identifiers. Using its own MiXCR run on the PCR reads, TCRdb lists one record per CDR3 protein. The table shows roughly 250,000 distinct CDR3 sequences, with roughly 8.2% occurring only once. The study, taken as a whole, reports: Several hundred expanded graft clones reportedly gave rise to the alpha-beta T cells present about two months after transplant. After one year, T-cell counts and TCRbeta diversity mostly came from new T cells.

This clonotype was seen ten or more times. Antigen specificity is unknown. The receptor comes from a male patient between 5 and 17 years old who had a stem cell transplant for acute lymphoblastic leukemia, so the T cells may come from the graft donor. Here the sequenced sample was PBMCs, mostly from graft donor cells, taken 180 days after TCRalphabeta/CD19-depleted stem cell transplant.

CDR3 amino acids: CASSLSWGGNTGELFF. CDR3 bases: TGTGCCAGCAGTTTATCATGGGGAGGAAACACCGGGGAGCTGTTTTTT. The chain combines TRBV27 with TRBJ2-2, with D possibly matching TRBD2 (6 bases). Trimming removed 0 bases at V and 2 bases at J, with 10 bases between. The CDR3 totals 16 residues. Germline-derived CDR1 and CDR2 are MNHEY and SMNVEV (reference sequence).